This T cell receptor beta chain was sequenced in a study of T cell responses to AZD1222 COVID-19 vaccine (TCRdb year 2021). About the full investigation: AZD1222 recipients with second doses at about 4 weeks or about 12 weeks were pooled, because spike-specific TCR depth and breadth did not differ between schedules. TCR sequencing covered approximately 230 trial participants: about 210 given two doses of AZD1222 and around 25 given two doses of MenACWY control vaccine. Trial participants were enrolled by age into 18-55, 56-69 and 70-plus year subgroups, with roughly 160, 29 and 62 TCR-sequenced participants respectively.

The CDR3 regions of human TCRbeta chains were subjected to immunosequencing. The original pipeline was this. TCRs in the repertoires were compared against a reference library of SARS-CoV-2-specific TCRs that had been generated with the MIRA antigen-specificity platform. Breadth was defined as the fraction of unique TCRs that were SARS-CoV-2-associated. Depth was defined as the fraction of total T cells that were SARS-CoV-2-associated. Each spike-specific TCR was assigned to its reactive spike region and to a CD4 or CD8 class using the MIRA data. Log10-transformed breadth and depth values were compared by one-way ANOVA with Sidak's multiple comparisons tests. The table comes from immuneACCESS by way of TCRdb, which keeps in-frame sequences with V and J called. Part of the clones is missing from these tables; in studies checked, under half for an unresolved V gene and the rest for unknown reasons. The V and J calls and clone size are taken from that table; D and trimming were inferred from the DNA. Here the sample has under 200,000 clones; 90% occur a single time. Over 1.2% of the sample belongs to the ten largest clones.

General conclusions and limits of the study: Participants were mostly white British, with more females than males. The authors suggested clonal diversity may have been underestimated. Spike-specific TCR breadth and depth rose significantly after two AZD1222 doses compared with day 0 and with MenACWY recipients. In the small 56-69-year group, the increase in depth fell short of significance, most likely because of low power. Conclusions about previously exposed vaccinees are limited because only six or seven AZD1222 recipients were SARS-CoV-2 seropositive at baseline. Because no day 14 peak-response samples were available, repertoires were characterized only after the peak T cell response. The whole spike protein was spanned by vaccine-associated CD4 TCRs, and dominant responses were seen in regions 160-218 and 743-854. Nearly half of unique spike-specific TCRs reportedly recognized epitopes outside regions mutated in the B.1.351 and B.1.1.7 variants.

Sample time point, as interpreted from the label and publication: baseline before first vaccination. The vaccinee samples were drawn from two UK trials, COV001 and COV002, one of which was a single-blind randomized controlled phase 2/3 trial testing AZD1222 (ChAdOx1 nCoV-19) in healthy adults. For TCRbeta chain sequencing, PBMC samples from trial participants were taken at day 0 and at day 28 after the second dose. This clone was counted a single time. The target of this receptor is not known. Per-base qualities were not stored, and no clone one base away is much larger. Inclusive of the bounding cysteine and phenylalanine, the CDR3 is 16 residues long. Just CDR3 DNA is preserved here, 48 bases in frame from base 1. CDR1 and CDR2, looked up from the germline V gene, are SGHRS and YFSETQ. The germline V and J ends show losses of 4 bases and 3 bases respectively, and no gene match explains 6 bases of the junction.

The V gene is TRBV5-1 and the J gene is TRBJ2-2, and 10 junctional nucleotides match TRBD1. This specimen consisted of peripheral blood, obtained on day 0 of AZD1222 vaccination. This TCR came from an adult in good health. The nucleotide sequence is TGCGCCAGCAGCCGGGACAGGGGAAAGGACACCGGGGAGCTGTTTTTT. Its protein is CASSRDRGKDTGELFF.